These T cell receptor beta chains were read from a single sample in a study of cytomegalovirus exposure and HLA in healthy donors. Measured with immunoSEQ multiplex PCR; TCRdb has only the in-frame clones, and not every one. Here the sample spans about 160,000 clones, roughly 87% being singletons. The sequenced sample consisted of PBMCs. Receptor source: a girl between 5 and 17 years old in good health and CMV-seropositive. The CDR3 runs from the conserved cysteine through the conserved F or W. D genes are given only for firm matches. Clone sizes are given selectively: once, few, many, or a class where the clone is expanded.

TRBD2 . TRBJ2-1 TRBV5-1 CASSLTSGSLRPFF TGCGCCAGCAGCTTAACGAGCGGGAGCCTAAGGCCGTTCTTC
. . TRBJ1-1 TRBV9 CASSVVLGSNTEAFF TGTGCCAGCAGCGTAGTTCTGGGGAGTAACACTGAAGCTTTCTTT
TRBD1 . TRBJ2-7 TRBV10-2 CASCNPGQGWYEQYF TGCGCCAGCTGCAACCCGGGACAGGGATGGTACGAGCAGTACTTC
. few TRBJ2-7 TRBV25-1 CASSGLGSYEQYF TGTGCCAGCAGTGGGCTAGGTTCCTACGAGCAGTACTTC
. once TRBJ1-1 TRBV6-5 CASNTRGNTEAFF TGTGCCAGCAACACAAGGGGGAACACTGAAGCTTTCTTT
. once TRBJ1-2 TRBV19 CASRPQYRDYGYTF TGTGCCAGTAGACCCCAGTACAGGGACTATGGCTACACCTTC
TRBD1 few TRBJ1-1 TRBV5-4 CASSSRQGSPEAFF TGTGCCAGCAGCTCCCGACAGGGGAGCCCTGAAGCTTTCTTT
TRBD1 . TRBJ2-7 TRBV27 CASSPLGGQGKQYF TGTGCCAGCAGCCCATTGGGCGGACAGGGAAAGCAGTACTTC
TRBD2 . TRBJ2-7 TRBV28 CASSPLNSGMVYEQYF TGTGCCAGCAGTCCCCTGAATAGCGGGATGGTATACGAGCAGTACTTC
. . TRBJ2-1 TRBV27 CASSAYRDKAYGQFF TGTGCCAGCAGTGCCTACCGGGACAAAGCTTACGGGCAGTTCTTC
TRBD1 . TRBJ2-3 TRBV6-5 CASSYRQGITDTQYF TGTGCCAGCAGTTACCGACAGGGGATCACAGATACGCAGTATTTT
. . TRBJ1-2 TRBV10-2 CASSERTAYGYTF TGCGCCAGCAGTGAGAGGACAGCCTATGGCTACACCTTC
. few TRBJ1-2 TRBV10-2 CASSEDRSYGYTF TGCGCCAGCAGTGAGGATCGGAGCTATGGCTACACCTTC
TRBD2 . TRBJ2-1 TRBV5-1 CASSLDGTSGYNEQFF TGCGCCAGCAGCTTGGATGGGACTAGCGGCTACAATGAGCAGTTCTTC
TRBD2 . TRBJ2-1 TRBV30 CAWSVLAGTYNEQFF TGTGCCTGGAGTGTACTAGCGGGTACTTACAATGAGCAGTTCTTC
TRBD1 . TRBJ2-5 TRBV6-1 CASSGNRGQETQYF TGTGCCAGCAGTGGAAACAGGGGGCAAGAGACCCAGTACTTC